This T cell receptor beta chain comes out of a study of control samples from healthy donors and cancer patients. Profiled with immunoSEQ multiplex PCR; TCRdb holds only in-frame clones, not every one. The data include under 200,000 clones; the top ten clones carry around 2%. This CDR3 comprises 16 residues. The ends lost 5 bases at V and 5 bases at J; junction bases unmatched: 9. CDR1 and CDR2 from the germline V gene are MDHEN and SYDVKM. This TCR was recovered from a woman aged 25 to 39 in good health. The chain links TRBV28 to TRBJ1-5; TRBD1 aligns across 10 bases. Sequenced: blood. CDR3 in DNA: TGTGCCAGCAGTGCCTCCGGGACAGGGGCTCATCAGCCCCAGCATTTT. Translation: CASSASGTGAHQPQHF.